These 18 T cell receptor beta chains were sequenced from one sample in a study of T-cell memory formation after mild COVID-19. TCRdb re-called the 5' RACE reads with MiXCR, one entry per CDR3 protein. The table has a few hundred thousand distinct CDR3 sequences, 20% to 25% seen once. Sequenced sample: PBMCs or a T cell subset sorted from them (not recorded which). The source is a man aged 18 to 35 who had mild COVID-19 (a few samples of this study predate the infection). Cell type and time point are not known.

The genes are TRBV20-1 and TRBJ2-5; 8 bases are a match to TRBD2. The germline gives CDR1 DFQATT, CDR2 SNEGSKA (reference sequence). This CDR3 contains 13 residues. Unmatched junction bases numbered 1, after V lost 2 bases and J lost 2 bases. Written as DNA, the CDR3 is TGCAGTGCTAGAAGCGGGGGACAAGAGACCCAGTACTTC. It is translated as CSARSGGQETQYF.

In DNA form, the CDR3 reads TGCGCCAGCAGCCAAGATCTTTTAGTGGTTTCGGGCACTGAAGCTTTCTTT. Amino acids: CASSQDLLVVSGTEAFF. V and J are TRBV4-1 and TRBJ1-1; no reliable D call. This CDR3 comprises 17 residues. CDR1 and CDR2 (germline): MGHRA, YSYEKL. Trimming removed 0 bases from V and 4 bases from J, with 18 bases in between.

The chain combines TRBV11-2 with TRBJ1-2; D unresolved. Germline V gives CDR1 SGHAT, CDR2 FQNNGV. V dropped 0 bases and J dropped 5 bases, with 13 bases sitting between them. The CDR3 has 15 residues. In DNA form, the CDR3 reads TGTGCCAGCAGCTTAGAAGGCCCGGGATTTTATGGCTACACCTTC. It codes for CASSLEGPGFYGYTF.

The rearrangement links TRBV29-1 to TRBJ2-1, with D possibly matching TRBD2 (7 bases). The CDR3 has 13 amino acids. Trimming shortened V by 6 bases and J by 6 bases, and 15 bases separated the two germline ends. CDR1 and CDR2 (germline): SQVTM, ANQGSEA. The DNA for the CDR3 is TGCAGCGTCGAGGGGGGGGGTGGCAATGAGCAGTTCTTC. Residues: CSVEGGGGNEQFF.

The table lists this clonotype with many counts. V usage is TRBV9 and J usage is TRBJ1-2; 7 nucleotides align to TRBD1. V lost 4 bases to trimming and J lost 1 base; unmatched junction nucleotides: 4. Germline values: CDR1 SGDLS, CDR2 YYNGEE. The CDR3 is made up of 14 amino acids. The DNA of the CDR3 is TGTGCCAGCAGCTTGGGACAGATTAACTATGGCTACACCTTC. Translating gives CASSLGQINYGYTF. The full variable domain, rest sourced from reference TRBV9 and TRBJ1-2, is DSGVTQTPKHLITATGQRVTLRCSPRSGDLSVYWYQQSLDQGLQFLIQYYNGEERAKGNILERFSAQQFPDLHSELNLSSLELGDSALYFCASSLGQINYGYTFGSGTRLTVV.

This clonotype was seen repeatedly, ten times or more. CDR3 in DNA: TGTGCCAGCAGCTTGAGTACTAACACAGATACGCAGTATTTT. Amino acid sequence: CASSLSTNTDTQYF. The chain has TRBV5-5 and TRBJ2-3; D uncertain. V was cut by 1 base and J by 2 bases, with 8 bases left in between. The CDR3 covers 14 residues. Germline V gives CDR1 SGHKS, CDR2 YYEKEE (reference sequence).

The chain employs TRBV4-1 and TRBJ2-7; TRBD1 matches 10 bases. This CDR3 region has 15 residues. Germline V gives CDR1 MGHRA, CDR2 YSYEKL. Trimming at V came to 5 bases and at J to 3 bases, leaving 7 bases not matched to a gene. The CDR3 DNA reads as TGCGCCAGCAGCGGGCGGACAGGGGGAGACTACGAGCAGTACTTC. This gives the protein CASSGRTGGDYEQYF.

The chain has TRBV7-9 and TRBJ2-1; D unclear. Germline V gene sequence: CDR1 SEHNR, CDR2 FQNEAQ (reference sequence). There are 15 residues in the CDR3. Trimming cost V 0 bases and J 7 bases, with 13 bases left between them. For the CDR3, the DNA is TGTGCCAGCAGCTTAGCCGGACGCTTCGGGAATGAGCAGTTCTTC. It is translated as CASSLAGRFGNEQFF. The entire variable domain, with the rest obtained from reference TRBV7-9 and TRBJ2-1, is as follows: DTGVSQNPRHKITKRGQNVTFRCDPISEHNRLYWYRQTLGQGPEFLTYFQNEAQLEKSRLLSDRFSAERPKGSFSTLEIQRTEQGDSAMYLCASSLAGRFGNEQFFGPGTRLTVL.

The chain links TRBV5-4 to TRBJ2-1; 8 bases are a match to TRBD1. This CDR3 is built from 13 residues. The germline CDR1 and CDR2 sequences are SGHNT and YYREEE (reference sequence). The ends lost 4 bases at V and 10 bases at J; junction bases unmatched: 7. The CDR3 loop reads CASSPARDREQFF. The CDR3 DNA reads TGTGCCAGCAGCCCTGCCCGGGACAGGGAGCAGTTCTTC.

The chain employs TRBV20-1 and TRBJ2-5; unclear D gene. The CDR3 totals 12 residues. The V gene's germline CDR1 is DFQATT and CDR2 SNEGSKA (reference sequence). The V gene lost 5 bases and the J gene lost 5 bases, with 12 bases spanning the gap. CDR3 DNA sequence: TGCAGTGCTGAGACGGTGGGTGAGACCCAGTACTTC. As protein: CSAETVGETQYF.

The genes are TRBV9 and TRBJ1-1, with 11 nucleotides matching TRBD1. This CDR3 has 17 amino acids. Germline V gene data show CDR1 as SGDLS and CDR2 as YYNGEE. The V and J ends lost 4 bases and 3 bases, in that order; junction bases with no gene match: 11. CDR3 sequence reads: CASSSSGTGGTYTEAFF. The CDR3 nucleotides are TGTGCCAGCAGCTCTTCCGGGACAGGGGGGACCTACACTGAAGCTTTCTTT.

This chain connects TRBV7-6 to TRBJ2-3; no firm D call. Trimming removed 2 bases from V and 1 base from J, with 13 bases in between. Germline CDR1 is SGHVS and CDR2 is FNYEAQ. The CDR3 has 16 residues. CDR3: CASSLTHRAGTDTQYF. The CDR3, as DNA: TGTGCCAGCAGCTTAACCCATCGAGCTGGCACAGATACGCAGTATTTT.

This clonotype was counted only a few times. The chain recombines TRBV7-9 with TRBJ1-6; weak D call: TRBD1 (6 bases). V gave up 7 bases and J gave up 11 bases, with 12 bases separating them. The germline V gene has CDR1 SEHNR and CDR2 FQNEAQ (reference sequence). CDR3 length: 12 residues. CDR3 bases: TGTGCCAGCACGACGGGGGCGGCACCCCTCCACTTT. Protein sequence: CASTTGAAPLHF.

In this sample, this clonotype turned up a few times. The chain employs TRBV5-1 and TRBJ2-3; 11 bases match TRBD1. CDR3 length equals 15 residues. Trimming cost V 7 bases and J 3 bases; bases outside gene matches: 7. Germline CDR1 is SGHRS and CDR2 is YFSETQ. CDR3 sequence (DNA): TGCGCCAGCGGGGGTGGACAGGGGGCGACAGATACGCAGTATTTT. Amino acids: CASGGGQGATDTQYF.

This clonotype was counted ten times or more. The chain combines TRBV4-1 with TRBJ2-2; D unclear. Between the trimmed V and J ends, which lost 4 bases and 1 base, there was a span of 10 bases. This CDR3 comprises 15 residues. CDR1 is MGHRA and CDR2 is YSYEKL in the germline V gene. The CDR3 region has the DNA TGCGCCAGCAGCCCGCCAGGTCTGAACACCGGGGAGCTGTTTTTT. Translated: CASSPPGLNTGELFF.

The V call is TRBV9, the J call TRBJ1-5, with D perhaps matching TRBD1 (6 bases). Trimming shortened V by 0 bases and J by 5 bases, and 9 bases separated the two germline ends. Germline-derived CDR1 and CDR2 are SGDLS and YYNGEE. The CDR3 has 14 residues. Here the CDR3 DNA reads TGTGCCAGCAGCGTAGGGGGGGCTGATCAGCCCCAGCATTTT. Translated: CASSVGGADQPQHF.

This clonotype showed up just a few times. J is TRBJ2-3 and V is TRBV6-5; no firm D call. Germline loops: CDR1 MNHEY, CDR2 SVGAGI. This CDR3 has 16 amino acids. V was cut by 0 bases and J by 8 bases, with 18 bases left in between. This chain's CDR3 is CASSYSLESVGITQYF. DNA for the CDR3: TGTGCCAGCAGTTACTCCTTAGAATCAGTCGGAATTACGCAGTATTTT.

This clonotype was counted once. The CDR3 nucleotides are TGTGCCAGCAGCTTAGGCGTCGGAGAGCAGTACTTC. This translates into CASSLGVGEQYF. The chain has TRBV7-9 and TRBJ2-7; D gene ambiguous. The V end lost 1 base, the J end lost 7 bases, and 8 bases lay between the germline ends. Per the germline V gene, CDR1 is SEHNR and CDR2 is FQNEAQ (reference sequence). This CDR3 region has 12 residues. Complete variable domain (other parts from reference TRBV7-9 and TRBJ2-7): DTGVSQNPRHKITKRGQNVTFRCDPISEHNRLYWYRQTLGQGPEFLTYFQNEAQLEKSRLLSDRFSAERPKGSFSTLEIQRTEQGDSAMYLCASSLGVGEQYFGPGTRLTVT.